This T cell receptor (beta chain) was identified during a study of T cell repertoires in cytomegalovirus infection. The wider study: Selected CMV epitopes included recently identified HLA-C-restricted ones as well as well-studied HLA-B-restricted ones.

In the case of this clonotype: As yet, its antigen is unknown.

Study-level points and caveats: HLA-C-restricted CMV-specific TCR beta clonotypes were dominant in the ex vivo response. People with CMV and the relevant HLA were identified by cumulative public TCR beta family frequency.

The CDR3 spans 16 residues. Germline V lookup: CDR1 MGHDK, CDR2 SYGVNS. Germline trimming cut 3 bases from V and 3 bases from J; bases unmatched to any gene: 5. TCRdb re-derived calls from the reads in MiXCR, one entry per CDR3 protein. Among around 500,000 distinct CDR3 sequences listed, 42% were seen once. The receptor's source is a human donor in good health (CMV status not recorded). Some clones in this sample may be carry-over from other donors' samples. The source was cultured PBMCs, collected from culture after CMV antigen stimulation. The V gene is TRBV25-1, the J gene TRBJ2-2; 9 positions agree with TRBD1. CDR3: CASSDGDRGDTGELFF. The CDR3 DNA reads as TGTGCCAGCAGTGACGGAGACAGGGGGGACACCGGGGAGCTGTTTTTT.